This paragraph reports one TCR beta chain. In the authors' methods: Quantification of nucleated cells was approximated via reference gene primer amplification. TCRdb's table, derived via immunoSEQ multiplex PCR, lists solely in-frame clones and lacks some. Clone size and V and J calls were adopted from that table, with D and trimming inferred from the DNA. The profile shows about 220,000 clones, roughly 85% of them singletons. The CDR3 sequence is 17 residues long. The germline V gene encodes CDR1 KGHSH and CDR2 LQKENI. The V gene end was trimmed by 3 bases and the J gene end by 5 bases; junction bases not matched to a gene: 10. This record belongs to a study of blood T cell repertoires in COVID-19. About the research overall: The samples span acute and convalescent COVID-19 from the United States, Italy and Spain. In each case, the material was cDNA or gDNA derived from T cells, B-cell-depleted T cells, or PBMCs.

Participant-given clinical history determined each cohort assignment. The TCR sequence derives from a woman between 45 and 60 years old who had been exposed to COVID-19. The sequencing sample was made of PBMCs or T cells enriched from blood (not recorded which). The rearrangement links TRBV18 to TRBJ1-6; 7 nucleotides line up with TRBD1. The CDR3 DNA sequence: TGTGCCAGCTCACCGACAGGGAGCCGATCGGATAATTCACCCCTCCACTTT. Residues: CASSPTGSRSDNSPLHF.